The rows below give T cell receptor beta chains drawn from one sample of a study of cytomegalovirus exposure and HLA in healthy donors. Only in-frame clones appear in the TCRdb table, and some are missing; sequencing was by immunoSEQ multiplex PCR. The sample lists roughly 130,000 clones, less than 85% occurring once. The sequenced sample consisted of PBMCs. Receptors originate from a woman aged 35 to 49 in good health and CMV-seropositive. CDR3s include the opening cysteine and the closing phenylalanine or tryptophan. Fields, in order: J gene, V gene, CDR3 protein.

>TRBJ2-7|TRBV7-9
CAYGGGSYEQYF
>TRBJ1-2|TRBV28
CASSLEGDYGYTF
>TRBJ2-3|TRBV5-6
CASSPRDTDTQYF
>TRBJ2-5|TRBV19
CASSERTGMKTQYF
>TRBJ1-4|TRBV6-6
CASSYEGQGNEKLFF
>TRBJ1-1|TRBV21-1
CASSTSTGTTEAFF
>TRBJ2-1|TRBV9
CASSVDRMNEQFF
>TRBJ2-1|TRBV6-1
CASSRDRLSYNEQFF
>TRBJ1-4|TRBV19
CASAKLKDSNEKLFF
>TRBJ2-7|TRBV7-8
CASSQRGGRSFEQYF
>TRBJ1-1|TRBV14
CAIYRGTGFSEAFF
>TRBJ2-5|TRBV29-1
CSAHREETQYF
>TRBJ1-2|TRBV19
CASSRGQGGGYTF
>TRBJ2-7|TRBV4-3
CASSHRQGAVYEQYF
>TRBJ2-2|TRBV19
CASSIQGPPWTGELLF
>TRBJ2-3|TRBV7-2
CATSEAGGTDTQYF
>TRBJ2-3|TRBV6-5
CASRPGGVGDTQYF
>TRBJ2-7|TRBV7-7
CASSHGHSYEQYF
>TRBJ2-7|TRBV7-6
CASSDWEGSYEQYF
>TRBJ1-5|TRBV30
CAWTAGTALNQPQHF
>TRBJ2-7|TRBV18
CASSPGQGLSSYEQYF
>TRBJ1-2|TRBV7-2
CASSFAGINYGYTF
>TRBJ1-1|TRBV30
CAWTSQGEYTEAFF
>TRBJ2-5|TRBV19
CASSRLAGGKGGETQYF
>TRBJ2-7|TRBV29-1
CSVVTSGSFYEQYF
>TRBJ2-5|TRBV7-2
CASSLSRGGLETQYF
>TRBJ2-7|TRBV4-1
CASSPTTGETYEQYF
>TRBJ2-1|TRBV28
CASSFRDRAVSEQFF
>TRBJ1-2|TRBV19
CASSIDPTESYGYTF
>TRBJ2-3|TRBV7-7
CASSPGLAGSTDTQYF
>TRBJ1-2|TRBV13
CASSLGQFNYGYTF
>TRBJ1-5|TRBV28
CASARADNQPQHF
>TRBJ1-1|TRBV7-2
CASSRGTTEAFF
>TRBJ1-1|TRBV5-6
CASSLGQGSWAFF
>TRBJ2-5|TRBV28
CASSSVGTSKKETQYF
>TRBJ2-1|TRBV7-9
CASSLGAGGPGEQFF
>TRBJ1-4|TRBV9
CASSPQGTNEKLFF
>TRBJ1-5|TRBV2
CASSDRGLGQPQHF
>TRBJ1-5|TRBV18
CASSQYATGGNQPQHF
>TRBJ2-1|TRBV30
CAWDRDRSSYNEQFF
>TRBJ2-7|TRBV4-2
CASSPGTAGDYEQYF
>TRBJ1-1|TRBV7-9
CASSTDQGNTEAFF
>TRBJ2-3|TRBV5-5
CASSLGGGTGTDTQYF
>TRBJ2-5|TRBV28
CASSPWDRQETQYF
>TRBJ1-5|TRBV18
CASSGTGTYSNQPQHF
>TRBJ1-2|TRBV6-4
CASSDSSRGNGYTF
>TRBJ1-5|TRBV6-5
CASSYRGGGNQPQHF
>TRBJ2-5|TRBV7-9
CASSLASQGAIQETQYF
>TRBJ2-7|TRBV7-9
CASSYRDWNEQYF
>TRBJ1-2|TRBV5-6
CASSLFGQSTYGYTF
>TRBJ2-6|TRBV4-3
CASSQYSGANVLTF
>TRBJ2-7|TRBV28
CASSLREQYF
>TRBJ1-5|TRBV5-6
CASSLNAIGHNQPQHF
>TRBJ2-1|TRBV2
CASSERVLAGDNEQFF
>TRBJ2-5|TRBV29-1
CSVEFQGGLTGGDLGTQYF
>TRBJ1-2|TRBV7-3
CASSLTGTGDYGYTF
>TRBJ2-5|TRBV5-4
CASSPRGGIETQYF
>TRBJ1-1|TRBV14
CASSQDDGGPHDTEAFF